The sequence of this T cell receptor beta chain was determined in a study of blood T cell repertoires in COVID-19. Study information: Both acute and convalescent COVID-19 samples were obtained from the United States, Italy and Spain. Sample material is recorded as cDNA or gDNA derived from T cells, B-cell-depleted T cells, or PBMCs.

In the authors' workflow: Amplification of reference gene primers provided the estimated nucleated cell counts. Assay used: immunoSEQ multiplex PCR; TCRdb lists only in-frame clones, some missing. D and trimming come from the DNA, and the V and J calls and clone size come from that table. There are approximately 100,000 clones in the sample; over 80% occur only once, and more than 15% lies in the top ten. CDR3 length equals 13 residues. V was shortened by 3 bases and J by 5 bases, with 8 bases between the two germline ends. The germline CDR1 and CDR2 sequences are SGHVS and FQNEAQ. Source material: peripheral blood. The chain combines TRBV7-8 with TRBJ1-5; tentatively, D is TRBD1 (6 bases). The origin of this receptor is a woman of 80 years or more with active or convalescent COVID-19. The CDR3 nucleotides read TGTGCCAGCAGCTTGGGGGCCTATCAGCCCCAGCATTTT. Translated, it gives CASSLGAYQPQHF.